Shown below are 30 T cell receptor beta chains from a single sample sequenced in a study of T cell responses to AZD1222 COVID-19 vaccine. Clones were sequenced by immunoSEQ multiplex PCR, and TCRdb holds only the in-frame ones, with some missing. This table has approximately 150,000 clones, about 91% appearing once. The input for sequencing was peripheral blood, taken on day 0 of AZD1222 vaccination. The receptor source for this set is an adult in good health.

The chain carries TRBV27 and TRBJ1-1; a possible D gene is TRBD1 (6 bases). CDR1 and CDR2 (germline): MNHEY, SMNVEV (reference sequence). Trimming pared 3 bases from V and 5 bases from J, leaving 13 bases between. The CDR3 loop spans 14 amino acids. The CDR3 nucleotides are TGTGCCAGCAGTTTCCAGGGGCGTCGGACTGAAGCTTTCTTT. Amino acid sequence: CASSFQGRRTEAFF.

This chain connects TRBV5-4 to TRBJ2-7; the match to TRBD2 covers 11 bases. J lost 2 bases, V lost 1 base, and 2 bases had no gene match. CDR1 and CDR2 (germline): SGHNT, YYREEE (reference sequence). CDR3 length equals 15 residues. The CDR3 DNA reads TGTGCCAGCAGCTTGAAACTAGCGGGGGCCTACGAGCAGTACTTC. Translation: CASSLKLAGAYEQYF.

CDR3 sequence reads: CASSKEREDTGELFF. The CDR3 DNA reads as TGTGCCAGCAGCAAAGAGCGGGAGGACACCGGGGAGCTGTTTTTT. The J gene is TRBJ2-2, the V gene TRBV21-1; the D call TRBD2 from the table was never checked on the DNA. TRBV21-1 is described as a pseudogene. The CDR3 extends over 15 amino acids.

The chain joins TRBV28 to TRBJ2-7; D not resolved. The length of the CDR3 is 16 residues. Deletions cut 5 bases from V and 4 bases from J, with 21 bases between. Germline V lookup: CDR1 MDHEN, CDR2 SYDVKM. The CDR3 region has the DNA TGTGCCAGCAGTCTCTACCTACAAGGAGCCCTATACGAGCAGTACTTC. Its protein product is CASSLYLQGALYEQYF.

This clone was seen once. This chain joins TRBV30 and TRBJ2-5; 13 bases are a match to TRBD2. CDR3 size: 15 residues. The germline V gene encodes CDR1 GTSNPN and CDR2 SVGIG (reference sequence). After removal of 8 bases from V and 4 bases from J, the junction contained 10 bases not matched to a gene. CDR3 nucleotide sequence: TGTGCCAGCTCACTAGCGGGAGGGCCAGGAGAGACCCAGTACTTC. Residues: CASSLAGGPGETQYF.

This rearrangement joins TRBV7-9 to TRBJ1-1; D is perhaps TRBD1 (6 bases). CDR1 is SEHNR, CDR2 FQNEAQ, per germline (reference sequence). Trimming removed 0 bases at V and 0 bases at J, with 11 bases between. The CDR3 totals 16 residues. DNA of the CDR3: TGTGCCAGCAGCTTAGCGGAGGGACAAATGAACACTGAAGCTTTCTTT. It translates to CASSLAEGQMNTEAFF.

V and J are TRBV10-2 and TRBJ1-3, with D hard to call. Per the germline V gene, CDR1 is WSHSY and CDR2 is SAAADI. The V end was cut by 5 bases, the J end by 3 bases, with 8 bases between. This CDR3 contains 13 residues. CDR3 DNA sequence: TGCGCCAGCAGTTTGAAAGATGGAAACACCATATATTTT. The encoded protein is CASSLKDGNTIYF.

The rearrangement joins TRBV11-2 to TRBJ2-2, with 13 bases identical to TRBD2. Looked up from germline, CDR1 is SGHAT and CDR2 is FQNNGV. Germline trimming cut 4 bases from V and 1 base from J; bases unmatched to any gene: 3. The CDR3 is made up of 17 amino acids. The DNA of the CDR3 is TGTGCCAGCAGCTCGGGGACTAGCGGGGTGAACACCGGGGAGCTGTTTTTT. It encodes CASSSGTSGVNTGELFF.

The CDR3 loop reads CASSLGGLGLSEAFF. As DNA, the CDR3 is TGCGCCAGCAGCTTGGGGGGGCTTGGACTAAGTGAAGCTTTCTTT. This rearrangement joins TRBV5-1 to TRBJ1-1; D is perhaps TRBD1 (6 bases). The CDR3 is 15 amino acids. In germline, CDR1 is SGHRS, CDR2 YFSETQ. V was cut by 0 bases and J by 7 bases, with 16 bases left in between. The entire variable domain, with the rest obtained from reference TRBV5-1 and TRBJ1-1, is as follows: KAGVTQTPRYLIKTRGQQVTLSCSPISGHRSVSWYQQTPGQGLQFLFEYFSETQRNKGNFPGRFSGRQFSNSRSEMNVSTLELGDSALYLCASSLGGLGLSEAFFGQGTRLTVV.

This chain uses TRBV5-8 with TRBJ2-3; 13 nucleotides agree with TRBD2. This CDR3 contains 16 residues. CDR1 and CDR2 (germline): SGHTS, YDEGEE. V lost 3 bases to trimming and J lost 3 bases; unmatched junction nucleotides: 4. CDR3 nucleotides: TGTGCCAGCAGCTCCGGGACTAGCGGGAAGACAGATACGCAGTATTTT. This gives the protein CASSSGTSGKTDTQYF.

This chain links TRBV12-3 or TRBV12-4 with TRBJ2-2, with D unresolved. The CDR3 spans 13 residues. Trimming cost V 8 bases and J 7 bases, with 14 bases left between them. For the CDR3, the DNA is TGTGCCAGCGATGGGCTACGCGGCGGGGAGCTGTTTTTT. It specifies CASDGLRGGELFF.

This clone was picked up one time. This sequence joins TRBV27 and TRBJ1-2, with D possibly matching TRBD1 (5 bases). The V end was cut by 3 bases, the J end by 9 bases, with 20 bases between. From germline, CDR1 is MNHEY and CDR2 SMNVEV (reference sequence). The CDR3 is 15 amino acids. CDR3 sequence: CASSFTGTEAYRYTF. Here the CDR3 DNA reads TGTGCCAGCAGTTTCACCGGGACGGAGGCTTATCGCTACACCTTC.

The chain is built from TRBV28 and TRBJ1-5; D remains ambiguous. CDR1 is MDHEN, CDR2 SYDVKM, per germline. The CDR3 has 13 residues. Trimming cost V 3 bases and J 8 bases, with 11 bases left between them. The CDR3 nucleotides are TGTGCCAGCAGTTTCGACGCGTTGGAGCCCCAGCATTTT. Protein: CASSFDALEPQHF.

The chain has TRBV3-1 (or the pseudogene TRBV3-2) and TRBJ1-2; D remains unclear. Trimming removed 4 bases at V and 6 bases at J, with 15 bases between. From germline, CDR1 is LGHDT and CDR2 YNNKEL (reference sequence). The CDR3 has 14 amino acids. In DNA form, the CDR3 reads TGTGCCAGCAGCCCGAGGTCGCATGGGCATGGCTACACCTTC. Its protein product is CASSPRSHGHGYTF.

The chain links TRBV5-1 to TRBJ1-2; TRBD1 aligns across 7 bases. Trimming at V came to 0 bases and at J to 4 bases, leaving 9 bases not matched to a gene. Germline assignment: CDR1 SGHRS and CDR2 YFSETQ. The CDR3 has 16 amino acids. CDR3 sequence: CASSLELGQTAYGYTF. The CDR3 DNA sequence: TGCGCCAGCAGCTTGGAATTGGGACAGACCGCCTATGGCTACACCTTC.

This sequence joins TRBV6-2 or TRBV6-3 and TRBJ1-1, with TRBD1 matching 9 bases. The CDR3 is 13 residues long. Germline CDR1 MNHEY, CDR2 SVGEGT. V was pared by 4 bases and J by 9 bases, with 6 bases of the junction left unmatched. The CDR3 sequence: CASSFAGTGQAFF. DNA of the CDR3: TGTGCCAGCAGTTTCGCCGGGACAGGGCAAGCTTTCTTT.

The J gene is TRBJ2-7, the V gene TRBV6-9, with 14 nucleotides matching TRBD2. This CDR3 is built from 18 residues. The V gene end was trimmed by 5 bases and the J gene end by 2 bases; junction bases not matched to a gene: 11. CDR1 is MNHGY, CDR2 SVAAGI, per germline. The CDR3 spells CASSRSGLAGVYTYEQYF. The CDR3 bases are TGTGCCAGCAGTCGCTCGGGACTAGCGGGAGTATACACCTACGAGCAGTACTTC.

The chain joins TRBV5-1 to TRBJ2-7; TRBD1 might be the D (5 bases). Germline V gene sequence: CDR1 SGHRS, CDR2 YFSETQ. The CDR3 covers 13 residues. Between the trimmed V and J ends, which lost 0 bases and 4 bases, there was a span of 8 bases. CDR3 region: CASSLDRRYEQYF. The CDR3 DNA is TGCGCCAGCAGCTTGGACAGGCGATACGAGCAGTACTTC.

This chain connects TRBV6-4 to TRBJ1-2; D is perhaps TRBD1 (5 bases). Germline lookup yields CDR1 MRHNA and CDR2 SNTAGT. This CDR3 comprises 12 residues. V was clipped by 4 bases and J by 6 bases, with 9 bases between them. For the CDR3, the DNA is TGTGCCAGCAGTGGTCTGGGGGATGGCTACACCTTC. It encodes CASSGLGDGYTF.

The rearrangement uses TRBV7-8 and TRBJ2-3; D may be TRBD1 (5 bases). The CDR3 extends over 14 amino acids. Trimming shortened V by 5 bases and J by 2 bases, and 11 bases separated the two germline ends. Germline V gene lookup returns CDR1 SGHVS and CDR2 FQNEAQ. As DNA, the CDR3 is TGTGCCAGCAGCGTACCCAGGGTCACAGATACGCAGTATTTT. It codes for CASSVPRVTDTQYF.

The chain links TRBV28 to TRBJ2-2; TRBD2 aligns across 10 bases. Germline values: CDR1 MDHEN, CDR2 SYDVKM. This CDR3 region has 19 residues. J gave up 8 bases and V 5 bases, and 20 bases lay outside the gene matches. CDR3 coding DNA: TGTGCCAGCAGTCTTCCCGGGGTAGCGGGAGGACCACTTTTAGGGGAGCTGTTTTTT. Translation: CASSLPGVAGGPLLGELFF.

The rearrangement uses TRBV5-4 and TRBJ2-3; TRBD2 agrees at 9 bases. Germline V gene data show CDR1 as SGHNT and CDR2 as YYREEE (reference sequence). V lost 2 bases to trimming and J lost 2 bases; unmatched junction nucleotides: 3. The CDR3 contains 15 residues. The DNA for the CDR3 is TGTGCCAGCAGCTTCCTAGCGGGGTTCACAGATACGCAGTATTTT. The encoded protein is CASSFLAGFTDTQYF.

The chain has TRBV29-1 and TRBJ2-7; D call uncertain. Germline CDR1 SQVTM, CDR2 ANQGSEA. The CDR3 totals 13 residues. Deletions cut 4 bases from V and 4 bases from J, with 14 bases between. The CDR3 nucleotides read TGCAGCGTTGTAAACGGTGGGGAATACGAGCAGTACTTC. Translating it yields CSVVNGGEYEQYF.

The rearrangement uses TRBV27 and TRBJ2-2; 8 nucleotides line up with TRBD1. In germline, CDR1 is MNHEY, CDR2 SMNVEV (reference sequence). V was clipped by 6 bases and J by 6 bases; unmatched bases: 9. The CDR3 contains 15 residues. The CDR3 DNA is TGTGCCAGCAGCCGGGACAGGTTGGAGCCCGGGGAGCTGTTTTTT. Translated, it gives CASSRDRLEPGELFF.

The rearrangement uses TRBV12-3 or TRBV12-4 and TRBJ2-7; a possible D gene is TRBD1 (6 bases). The CDR3 is 13 residues long. V shed 11 bases and J shed 0 bases, with 14 bases lying between them. CDR3 region: CACGGVSSYEQYF. The CDR3 DNA is TGTGCCTGTGGGGGCGTTAGCTCCTACGAGCAGTACTTC.

The genes are TRBV7-3 and TRBJ2-7; D remains ambiguous. The length of the CDR3 is 13 residues. Per germline, CDR1 SGHTA and CDR2 FQGTGA. Trimming pared 0 bases from V and 4 bases from J, leaving 7 bases between. CDR3 region: CASSLTSGYEQYF. CDR3 sequence (DNA): TGTGCCAGCAGCTTAACTTCTGGGTACGAGCAGTACTTC.

The chain uses TRBV11-1 and TRBJ2-1; D may match TRBD1 or TRBD2 (5 bases each). The CDR3 length is 15 residues. Germline CDR1 reads SGHAT; CDR2 reads FQDESV (reference sequence). V gave up 6 bases and J gave up 4 bases, with 16 bases separating them. The chain's CDR3 is CASSSDGGSYNEQFF. The CDR3, as DNA: TGTGCCAGCAGTTCAGATGGGGGAAGTTACAATGAGCAGTTCTTC.

The chain's CDR3 is CASRTGGEPQHF. CDR3 in DNA: TGTGCCAGCCGGACAGGGGGGGAGCCCCAGCATTTT. The chain uses TRBV6-5 and TRBJ1-5; 10 nucleotides line up with TRBD1. The CDR3 has 12 amino acids. With V trimmed by 8 bases and J by 8 bases, 3 bases remained unmatched. Germline lookup yields CDR1 MNHEY and CDR2 SVGAGI.

The rearrangement links TRBV25-1 to TRBJ2-5, with no clear D. This CDR3 spans 8 amino acids. Trimming cost V 4 bases and J 13 bases, with 4 bases left between them. From germline, CDR1 is MGHDK and CDR2 SYGVNS. The CDR3 loop is CASSAPYF. CDR3 bases: TGTGCCAGCAGTGCTCCGTACTTC. The variable domain in full, with the rest retrieved from reference TRBV25-1 and TRBJ2-5, is EADIYQTPRYLVIGTGKKITLECSQTMGHDKMYWYQQDPGMELHLIHYSYGVNSTEKGDLSSESTVSRIRTEHFPLTLESARPSHTSQYLCASSAPYFGPGTRLLVL.

The chain uses TRBV4-3 and TRBJ1-4; D perhaps matches TRBD1 (6 bases). V shed 0 bases and J shed 4 bases, with 15 bases lying between them. Per germline, CDR1 LGHNA and CDR2 YSLEER. This CDR3 contains 17 residues. This CDR3 reads CASSQEFQGLLNEKLFF. The CDR3, as DNA: TGCGCCAGCAGCCAAGAATTTCAGGGGCTTCTTAATGAAAAACTGTTTTTT.